The clone carrying this T cell receptor (beta chain) was seen a handful of times. The V segment lost 5 bases and the J segment 7 bases; nucleotides outside the gene matches: 13. This CDR3 contains 15 residues. CDR1 MNHEY and CDR2 SVGAGI come from the germline V gene. Profiled with immunoSEQ multiplex PCR; TCRdb holds only in-frame clones, not every one. The sample includes over 15,000 clones, 45% to 65% of them seen just once. This specimen comes from a study of sequential checkpoint blockade in melanoma. Stated treatment: randomized to nivolumab then ipilimumab (arm A) or the reverse (arm B). The receptor comes from a human donor with melanoma. V and J are TRBV6-5 and TRBJ1-2; TRBD1 matches 7 bases. This material consisted of CD8+ T cells sorted from blood (inferred from file names), taken from a patient given nivolumab and ipilimumab in sequence. As DNA, the CDR3 is TGTGCCAGCAGTGACTTCGGGCAGGGGGAAGGTGGCTACACCTTC. Protein: CASSDFGQGEGGYTF.